The clone carrying this T cell receptor beta chain was observed a handful of times. Its antigen is not known. The source of the sample is a study of T cell repertoires in cytomegalovirus infection. Study overall: Public TCR beta signatures indicated both CMV infection and matching HLA type.

Germline lookup yields CDR1 SGHAT and CDR2 FQDESV (reference sequence). The CDR3 spans 13 residues. With 2 bases removed from V and 7 bases from J, the gap between germline ends came to 8 bases. General study findings and limits: CMV-specific TCR beta clonotypes restricted by HLA-C dominated the ex vivo response.

Each CDR3 protein gets one entry after TCRdb re-called the reads with MiXCR. The sample records a few hundred thousand distinct CDR3 sequences, 26% being singletons. The sequencing input was PBMCs. The source is a human donor in good health (CMV status not recorded). Some clones in this sample may be carry-over from other donors' samples. The chain links TRBV11-1 to TRBJ2-2; D remains ambiguous. The CDR3 DNA is TGTGCCAGCAGCTTAAATCTCGGCGGGGAGCTGTTTTTT. Protein product: CASSLNLGGELFF.